This T cell receptor beta chain was sequenced in a study of chemoradiotherapy in HPV16-positive cancers. Regarding the study as a whole: Candidate HPV-specific clones and E7-related TCR motifs grew in tumor during treatment.

This CDR3 is built from 14 residues. Trimming shortened V by 5 bases and J by 4 bases, and 12 bases separated the two germline ends. CDR1 is SNHLY, CDR2 FYNNEI, per germline. Here immunoSEQ multiplex PCR was the method, and the copy in TCRdb shows in-frame clones only, minus some. This sample has about 35,000 clones, with 80% to 95% found just once. This clone was observed a handful of times. Its antigen is not known. Source: blood, taken from a patient who underwent chemoradiotherapy. The clonotype was recovered from a human donor with HPV-associated anogenital cancer. The chain uses TRBV2 and TRBJ1-3; the D is unclear. The CDR3 is CASSRDEAGNTIYF. The CDR3 DNA is TGTGCCAGCAGTCGAGACGAAGCCGGAAACACCATATATTTT.